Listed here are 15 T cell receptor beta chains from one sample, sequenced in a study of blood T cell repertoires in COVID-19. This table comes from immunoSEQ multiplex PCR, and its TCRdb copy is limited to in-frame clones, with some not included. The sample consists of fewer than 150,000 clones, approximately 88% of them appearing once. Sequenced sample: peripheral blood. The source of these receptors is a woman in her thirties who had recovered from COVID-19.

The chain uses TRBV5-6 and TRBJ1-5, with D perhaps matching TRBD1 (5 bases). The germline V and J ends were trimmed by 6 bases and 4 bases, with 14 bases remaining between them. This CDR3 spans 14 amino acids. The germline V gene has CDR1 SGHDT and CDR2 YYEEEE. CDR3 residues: CASTLRQGNQPQHF. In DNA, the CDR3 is TGTGCCAGCACACTGAGGCAGGGTAATCAGCCCCAGCATTTT.

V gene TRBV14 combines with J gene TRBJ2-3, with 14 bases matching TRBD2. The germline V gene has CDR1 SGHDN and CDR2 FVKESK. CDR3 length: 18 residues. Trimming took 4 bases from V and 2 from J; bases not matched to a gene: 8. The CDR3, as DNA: TGTGCCAGCAGCCCCGGGACTAGCGGGAGTTGGGTCACAGATACGCAGTATTTT. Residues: CASSPGTSGSWVTDTQYF.

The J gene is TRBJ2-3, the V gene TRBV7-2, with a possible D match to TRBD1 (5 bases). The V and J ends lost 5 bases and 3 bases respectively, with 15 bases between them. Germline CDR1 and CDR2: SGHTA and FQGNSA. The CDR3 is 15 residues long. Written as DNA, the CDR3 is TGTGCCAGCAGCCTAGGTTGGGGCCAGACAGATACGCAGTATTTT. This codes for CASSLGWGQTDTQYF. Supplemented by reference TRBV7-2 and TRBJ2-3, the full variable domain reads GAGVSQSPSNKVTEKGKDVELRCDPISGHTALYWYRQSLGQGLEFLIYFQGNSAPDKSGLPSDRFSAERTGGSVSTLTIQRTQQEDSAVYLCASSLGWGQTDTQYFGPGTRLTVL.

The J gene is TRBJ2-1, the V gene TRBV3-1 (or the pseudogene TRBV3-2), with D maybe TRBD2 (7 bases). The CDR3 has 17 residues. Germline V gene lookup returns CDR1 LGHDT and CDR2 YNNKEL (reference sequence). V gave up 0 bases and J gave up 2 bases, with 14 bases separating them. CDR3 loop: CASSQEIRRGPYNEQFF. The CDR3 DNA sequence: TGTGCCAGCAGCCAAGAAATACGGCGGGGGCCCTACAATGAGCAGTTCTTC.

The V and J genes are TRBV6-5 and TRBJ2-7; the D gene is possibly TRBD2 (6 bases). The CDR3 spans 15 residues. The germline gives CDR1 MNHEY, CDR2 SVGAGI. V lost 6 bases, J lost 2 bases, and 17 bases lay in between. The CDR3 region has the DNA TGTGCCAGCAGGGTATCAACGGGAGACCCCTACGAGCAGTACTTC. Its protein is CASRVSTGDPYEQYF.

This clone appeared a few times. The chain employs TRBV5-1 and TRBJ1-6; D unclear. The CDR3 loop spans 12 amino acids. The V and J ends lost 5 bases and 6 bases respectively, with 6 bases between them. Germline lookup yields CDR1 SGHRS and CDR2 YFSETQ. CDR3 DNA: TGCGCCAGCAGTGAGTCTAATTCACCCCTCCACTTT. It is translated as CASSESNSPLHF.

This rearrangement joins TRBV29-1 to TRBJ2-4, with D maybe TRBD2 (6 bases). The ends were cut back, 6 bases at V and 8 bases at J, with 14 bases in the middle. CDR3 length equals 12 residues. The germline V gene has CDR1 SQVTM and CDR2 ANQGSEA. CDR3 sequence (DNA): TGCAGCGTGAGAAGCAGGGAGGACATTCAGTACTTC. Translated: CSVRSREDIQYF. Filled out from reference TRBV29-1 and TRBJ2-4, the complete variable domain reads SAVISQKPSRDICQRGTSLTIQCQVDSQVTMMFWYRQQPGQSLTLIATANQGSEATYESGFVIDKFPISRPNLTFSTLTVSNMSPEDSSIYLCSVRSREDIQYFGAGTRLSVL.

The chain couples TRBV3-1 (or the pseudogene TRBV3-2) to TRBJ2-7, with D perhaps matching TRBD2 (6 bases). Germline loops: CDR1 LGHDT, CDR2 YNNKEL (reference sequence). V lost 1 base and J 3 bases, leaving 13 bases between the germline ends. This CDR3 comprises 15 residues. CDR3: CASSQGWAGIYEQYF. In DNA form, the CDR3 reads TGTGCCAGCAGCCAAGGCTGGGCGGGGATCTACGAGCAGTACTTC.

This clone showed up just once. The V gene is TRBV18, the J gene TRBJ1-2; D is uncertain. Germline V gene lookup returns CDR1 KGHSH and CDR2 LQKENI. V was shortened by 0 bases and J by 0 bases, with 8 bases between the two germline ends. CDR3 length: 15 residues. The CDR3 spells CASSPPARTNYGYTF. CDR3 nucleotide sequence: TGTGCCAGCTCACCACCGGCCAGGACTAACTATGGCTACACCTTC.

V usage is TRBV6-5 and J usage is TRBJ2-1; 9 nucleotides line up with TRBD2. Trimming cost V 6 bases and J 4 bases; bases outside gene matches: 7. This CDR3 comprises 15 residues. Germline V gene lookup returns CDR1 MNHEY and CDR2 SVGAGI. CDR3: CASSRLAGRYNEQFF. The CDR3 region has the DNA TGTGCCAGCAGCCGTCTAGCGGGAAGATACAATGAGCAGTTCTTC.

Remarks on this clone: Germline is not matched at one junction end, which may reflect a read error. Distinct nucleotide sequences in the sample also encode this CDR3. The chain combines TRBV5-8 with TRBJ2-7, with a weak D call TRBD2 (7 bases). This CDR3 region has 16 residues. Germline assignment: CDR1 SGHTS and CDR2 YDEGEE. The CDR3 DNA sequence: TGTGCTAGCAGCTTGGCCGAGGGGGGGGGTACCTACGAGCAGTACTTC. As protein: CASSLAEGGGTYEQYF.

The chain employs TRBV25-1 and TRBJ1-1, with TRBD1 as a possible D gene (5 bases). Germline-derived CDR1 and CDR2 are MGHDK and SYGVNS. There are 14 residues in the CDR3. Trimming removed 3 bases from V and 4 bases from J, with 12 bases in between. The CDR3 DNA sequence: TGTGCCAGCAGTGACCCCTCCAGGGCCACTGAAGCTTTCTTT. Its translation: CASSDPSRATEAFF.

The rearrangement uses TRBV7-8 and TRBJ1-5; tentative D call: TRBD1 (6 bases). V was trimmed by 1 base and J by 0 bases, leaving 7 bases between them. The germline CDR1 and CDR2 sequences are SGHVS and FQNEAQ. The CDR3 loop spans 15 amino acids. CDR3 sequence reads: CASSLGTDSNQPQHF. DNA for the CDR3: TGTGCCAGCAGCTTAGGGACAGATAGCAATCAGCCCCAGCATTTT.

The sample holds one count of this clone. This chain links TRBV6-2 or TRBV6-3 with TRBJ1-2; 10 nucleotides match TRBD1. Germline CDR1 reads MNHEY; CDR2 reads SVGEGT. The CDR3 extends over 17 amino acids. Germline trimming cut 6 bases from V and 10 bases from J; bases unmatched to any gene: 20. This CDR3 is CASSPTLVTGTGEDYTF. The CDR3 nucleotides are TGTGCCAGCAGCCCTACCCTCGTAACCGGGACAGGGGAGGACTACACCTTC.

The CDR3 sequence: CATRGEDYGYTF. CDR3 bases: TGTGCCACCCGCGGCGAAGACTATGGCTACACCTTC. This chain connects TRBV24-1 to TRBJ1-2; D gene uncertain. Trimming pared 9 bases from V and 3 bases from J, leaving 10 bases between. The length of the CDR3 is 12 residues. Germline CDR1 KGHDR, CDR2 SFDVKD.